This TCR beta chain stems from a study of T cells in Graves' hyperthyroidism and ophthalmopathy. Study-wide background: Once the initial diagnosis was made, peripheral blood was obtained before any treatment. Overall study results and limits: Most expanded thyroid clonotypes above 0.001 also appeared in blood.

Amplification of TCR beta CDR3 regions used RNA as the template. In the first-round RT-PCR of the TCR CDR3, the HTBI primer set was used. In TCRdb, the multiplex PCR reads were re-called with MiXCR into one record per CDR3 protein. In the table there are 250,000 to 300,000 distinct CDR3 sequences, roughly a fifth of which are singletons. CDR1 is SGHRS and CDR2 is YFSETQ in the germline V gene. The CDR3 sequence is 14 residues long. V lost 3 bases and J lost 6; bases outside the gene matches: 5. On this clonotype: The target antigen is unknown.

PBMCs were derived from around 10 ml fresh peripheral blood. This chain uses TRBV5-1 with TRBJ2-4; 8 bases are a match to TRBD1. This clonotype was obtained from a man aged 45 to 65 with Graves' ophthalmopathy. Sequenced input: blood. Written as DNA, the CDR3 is TGCGCCAGCAGCTCAGGGGGCAGCGGAAACATTCAGTACTTC. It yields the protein CASSSGGSGNIQYF.